These T cell receptor beta chains were read from a single sample in a study of post-analysis software for immune sequencing data. From the PCR reads, TCRdb called clonotypes with MiXCR, one entry per CDR3 protein. The sample contains hundreds of thousands of distinct CDR3 sequences, approximately 50% of which appear only once. Sample: blood. These receptor sequences come from a girl aged 5 to 17 with multiple sclerosis. CDR3s include the opening cysteine and the closing phenylalanine or tryptophan. The order of the fields is J gene, V gene, clone size, D gene, CDR3 protein, CDR3 DNA. D genes are given only for firm matches. Size is stated for part of the rows, as once, few or many counts, or as a class when the clone is expanded.

TRBJ2-3 TRBV7-6 NA NA CASSISNADTQYF TGTGCCAGCAGCATATCAAATGCAGATACGCAGTATTTT
TRBJ2-1 TRBV5-1 NA NA CASSLLLATSYNEQFF TGCGCCAGCAGCCTTTTACTAGCTACATCCTACAATGAGCAGTTCTTC
TRBJ1-1 TRBV12-5 NA NA CASGVGGPGTEAFF TGTGCTAGTGGTGTGGGGGGGCCGGGGACTGAAGCTTTCTTT
TRBJ2-1 TRBV15 few TRBD2 CATSKTWTSVERNEQFF TGTGCCACCAGCAAGACCTGGACTAGCGTAGAACGAAATGAGCAGTTCTTC
TRBJ1-4 TRBV10-3 NA TRBD1 CATHRGGDEKLFF TGTGCCACCCACAGGGGAGGGGATGAAAAACTGTTTTTT
TRBJ2-3 TRBV7-6 NA NA CVRIGVSTTDTQYF TGTGTCAGGATCGGAGTATCCACCACAGATACGCAGTATTTT
TRBJ2-7 TRBV5-1 NA TRBD2 CASSLEDGGGYEQYF TGCGCCAGCAGCTTGGAGGACGGGGGGGGTTACGAGCAGTACTTC
TRBJ2-7 TRBV12-3/TRBV12-4 NA TRBD2 CASSLAGGSRDEQYF TGTGCCAGCAGTTTAGCGGGCGGGAGTAGGGACGAGCAGTACTTC
TRBJ2-3 TRBV5-1 few TRBD1 CASSLATGDTDTQYF TGCGCCAGCAGCTTAGCGACAGGGGACACAGATACGCAGTATTTT
TRBJ2-3 TRBV20-1 once NA CSARDLRGADTDTQYF TGCAGTGCTAGAGATCTTCGGGGCGCAGACACAGATACGCAGTATTTT
TRBJ2-3 TRBV12-3/TRBV12-4 NA NA CASSLFGLTDTQYF TGTGCCAGCAGTTTGTTCGGGCTCACAGATACGCAGTATTTT
TRBJ2-5 TRBV11-2 few TRBD2 CASSPGGSVGETQYF TGTGCCAGCAGCCCCGGCGGGAGCGTCGGAGAGACCCAGTACTTC
TRBJ1-1 TRBV7-3 NA NA CASRSDPGSTEAFF TGTGCCAGCAGATCGGACCCTGGAAGCACTGAAGCTTTCTTT
TRBJ1-1 TRBV9 NA NA CASSGERDLYTEAFF TGTGCCAGCAGCGGCGAGAGGGATTTGTACACTGAAGCTTTCTTT
TRBJ1-2 TRBV12-3/TRBV12-4 NA NA CASSLTGKWGYTF TGTGCCAGCAGTTTGACGGGGAAATGGGGCTACACCTTC
TRBJ2-1 TRBV6-4 many TRBD2 CASGRFPGLESHEQFF TGTGCCAGCGGGCGATTCCCGGGACTAGAATCCCATGAGCAGTTCTTC
TRBJ1-6 TRBV6-5 NA NA CASSYGPGESPLHF TGTGCCAGCAGTTACGGGCCAGGAGAATCACCCCTCCACTTT
TRBJ2-1 TRBV13 once NA CASSSGMEVPLYNEQFF TGTGCCAGCAGCTCGGGAATGGAAGTACCGCTCTACAATGAGCAGTTCTTC
TRBJ2-4 TRBV4-2 few TRBD1 CASSQVPSLTGAAQNIQYF TGTGCCAGCAGCCAAGTGCCAAGTCTGACAGGGGCCGCCCAAAACATTCAGTACTTC
TRBJ2-3 TRBV29-1 few TRBD2 CSGRLAGVGDTQYF TGCAGCGGGAGGCTAGCGGGAGTCGGAGATACGCAGTATTTT
TRBJ2-5 TRBV6-1 NA NA CASIPMGDTGYQETQYF TGTGCCAGCATCCCAATGGGCGACACAGGGTACCAAGAGACCCAGTACTTC
TRBJ2-6 TRBV5-6 few NA CASSLVSVSSGANVLTF TGTGCCAGCAGCTTGGTCAGCGTAAGCTCTGGGGCCAACGTCCTGACTTTC
TRBJ2-7 TRBV29-1 NA NA CSVVTSSYEQYF TGCAGCGTTGTTACTAGCTCCTACGAGCAGTACTTC
TRBJ2-3 TRBV14 NA NA CASSQSLVTDTQYF TGTGCCAGCAGCCAGTCTCTAGTAACAGATACGCAGTATTTT
TRBJ2-6 TRBV29-1 few NA CSAWGAGANVLTF TGCAGCGCATGGGGGGCTGGGGCCAACGTCCTGACTTTC
TRBJ2-5 TRBV5-1 NA TRBD1 CASSATGVAFETQYF TGCGCCAGCAGCGCGACAGGGGTAGCTTTCGAGACCCAGTACTTC
TRBJ1-2 TRBV20-1 NA TRBD1 CSARASSGGRYGYTF TGCAGTGCTAGAGCCTCCTCAGGGGGCCGCTATGGCTACACCTTC
TRBJ1-1 TRBV6-5 NA NA CASRARDNTEVFF TGTGCCAGCAGGGCCCGGGACAACACTGAAGTTTTCTTT
TRBJ2-3 TRBV29-1 few NA CSVALGYTDTQYF TGCAGCGTGGCTCTCGGGTATACAGATACGCAGTATTTT
TRBJ2-3 TRBV25-1 NA NA CASSEFGGGTDTQYF TGTGCCAGCAGTGAATTTGGCGGGGGCACAGATACGCAGTATTTT
TRBJ2-7 TRBV3-1 NA NA CASSQGAGYEQYF TGTGCCAGCAGCCAGGGGGCCGGATACGAGCAGTACTTC
TRBJ2-5 TRBV3-1 NA TRBD2 CASSQDTLAGETQYF TGTGCCAGCAGCCAAGATACTCTAGCGGGAGAGACCCAGTACTTC
TRBJ2-1 TRBV6-1 NA TRBD2 CASTLSGGAISYNEQFF TGTGCCAGCACCCTCAGCGGGGGGGCCATCTCCTACAATGAGCAGTTCTTC
TRBJ2-7 TRBV20-1 few TRBD2 CSAEGTSSGEQYF TGCAGTGCTGAAGGGACTAGCTCGGGCGAGCAGTACTTC
TRBJ2-5 TRBV5-1 NA NA CASNAQGQETQYF TGCGCCAGCAACGCACAGGGCCAAGAGACCCAGTACTTC
TRBJ2-1 TRBV5-6 NA NA CASSLGSSGRSNEQFF TGTGCCAGCAGCTTGGGGTCGAGCGGAAGGTCCAATGAGCAGTTCTTC
TRBJ2-5 TRBV5-1 NA NA CASTDRADEETQYF TGCGCCAGCACCGATCGGGCGGACGAGGAGACCCAGTACTTC
TRBJ2-3 TRBV12-3/TRBV12-4 NA TRBD2 CASSLAPPGLAGALPSTDTQYF TGTGCCAGCAGTTTAGCACCACCGGGACTAGCGGGAGCCCTACCTAGCACAGATACGCAGTATTTT
TRBJ2-7 TRBV7-3 few NA CASSWRQAGEQYF TGTGCCAGCAGCTGGAGACAGGCAGGGGAGCAGTACTTC
TRBJ2-3 TRBV10-3 few NA CAISESYGGTQYF TGTGCCATCAGTGAGTCATACGGGGGTACGCAGTATTTT
TRBJ1-2 TRBV12-3/TRBV12-4 NA NA CASSHRVGYTF TGTGCCAGCAGTCACAGGGTTGGCTACACCTTC
TRBJ2-7 TRBV7-2 NA TRBD1 CASSSRQGHSYEQYF TGTGCCAGCAGCTCTAGACAGGGACACTCCTACGAGCAGTACTTC
TRBJ1-2 TRBV4-2 NA NA CASSDSGGPGYGYTF TGTGCCAGCAGTGATTCGGGGGGGCCAGGGTATGGCTACACCTTC
TRBJ2-3 TRBV12-3/TRBV12-4 NA TRBD1 CASSSGTGPTDTQYF TGTGCCAGCAGTTCTGGGACAGGGCCCACAGATACGCAGTATTTT